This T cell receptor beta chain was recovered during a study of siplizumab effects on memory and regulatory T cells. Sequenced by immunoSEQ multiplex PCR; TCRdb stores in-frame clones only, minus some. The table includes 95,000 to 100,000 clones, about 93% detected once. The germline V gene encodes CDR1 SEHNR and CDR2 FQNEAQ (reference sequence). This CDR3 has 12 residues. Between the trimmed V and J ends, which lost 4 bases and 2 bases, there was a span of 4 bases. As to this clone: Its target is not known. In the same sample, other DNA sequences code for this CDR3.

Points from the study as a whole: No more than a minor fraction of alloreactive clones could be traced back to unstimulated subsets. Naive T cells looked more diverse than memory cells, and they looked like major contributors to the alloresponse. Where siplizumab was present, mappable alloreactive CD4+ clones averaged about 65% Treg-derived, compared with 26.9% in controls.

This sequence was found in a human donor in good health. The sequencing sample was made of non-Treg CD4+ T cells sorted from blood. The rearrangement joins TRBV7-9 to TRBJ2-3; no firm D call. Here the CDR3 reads CASSSNTDTQYF. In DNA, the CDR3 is TGTGCCAGCAGCTCAAACACAGATACGCAGTATTTT.